A few counts support the clone carrying this TCR beta chain. TCRdb's copy holds only in-frame clones and misses some; the assay was immunoSEQ multiplex PCR. The table includes approximately 79,000 clones, around nine tenths detected once. The data are from a study of technical replicates of blood from a handful of donors. CDR1 is SNHLY and CDR2 is FYNNEI in the germline V gene. The CDR3 consists of 13 residues. After removal of 7 bases from V and 8 bases from J, the junction contained 10 bases not matched to a gene. Specimen: T cells isolated from PBMCs. V gene TRBV2 combines with J gene TRBJ1-2; TRBD1 matches 7 bases. The receptor was derived from a human donor in good health. Here the CDR3 reads CASNRGPRGGYTF. In nucleotides, the CDR3 is TGTGCCAGCAACCGGGGCCCCAGGGGGGGCTACACCTTC.